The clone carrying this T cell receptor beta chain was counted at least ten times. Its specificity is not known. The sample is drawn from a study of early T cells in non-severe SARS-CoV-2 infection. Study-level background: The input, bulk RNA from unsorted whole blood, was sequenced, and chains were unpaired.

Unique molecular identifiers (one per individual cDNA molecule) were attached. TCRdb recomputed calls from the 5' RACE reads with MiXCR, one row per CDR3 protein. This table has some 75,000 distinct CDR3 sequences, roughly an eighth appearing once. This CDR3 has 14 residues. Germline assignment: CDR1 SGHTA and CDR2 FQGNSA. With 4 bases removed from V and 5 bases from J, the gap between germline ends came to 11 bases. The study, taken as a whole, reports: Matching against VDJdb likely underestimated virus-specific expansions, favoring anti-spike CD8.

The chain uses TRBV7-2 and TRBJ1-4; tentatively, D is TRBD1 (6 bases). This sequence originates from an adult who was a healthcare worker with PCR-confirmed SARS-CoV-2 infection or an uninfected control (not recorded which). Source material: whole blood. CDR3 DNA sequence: TGTGCCAGCAGCTCTGGAGGGGGAAATGAAAAACTGTTTTTT. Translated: CASSSGGGNEKLFF. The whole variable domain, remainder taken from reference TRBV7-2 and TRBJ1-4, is GAGVSQSPSNKVTEKGKDVELRCDPISGHTALYWYRQSLGQGLEFLIYFQGNSAPDKSGLPSDRFSAERTGGSVSTLTIQRTQQEDSAVYLCASSSGGGNEKLFFGSGTQLSVL.